What follows describes a single T cell receptor beta chain. This sample's TCRbeta library carried unique molecular identifier barcodes. In TCRdb, the PCR reads were re-called with MiXCR into one record per CDR3 protein. In the table there are around 380,000 distinct CDR3 sequences, approximately 11% of which are singletons. This specimen belongs to a study of T-cell reconstitution after alpha-beta-depleted transplantation in children. V lost 0 bases, J lost 3 bases, and 13 bases lay in between. This CDR3 has 15 amino acids. Germline-derived CDR1 and CDR2 are GTSNPN and SVGIG (reference sequence). This TCR was recovered from a human donor who donated a stem cell graft to a child with acute myeloid leukemia. The V call is TRBV30, the J call TRBJ2-3; D possibly corresponds to TRBD1 (6 bases). The source material was PBMCs from the stem cell graft donor, sampled from the stem cell graft. The CDR3 sequence: CAWSVQGMRTDTQYF. In DNA, the CDR3 is TGTGCCTGGAGTGTACAGGGCATGAGGACAGATACGCAGTATTTT. The complete variable domain, with remaining parts taken from reference TRBV30 and TRBJ2-3, reads SQTIHQWPATLVQPVGSPLSLECTVEGTSNPNLYWYRQAAGRGLQLLFYSVGIGQISSEVPQNLSASRPQDRQFILSSKKLLLSDSGFYLCAWSVQGMRTDTQYFGPGTRLTVL.